The present T cell receptor (beta chain) was sequenced within a study of cytomegalovirus exposure and HLA in healthy donors. Use of 60 Vbeta and 13 Jbeta primers characterized the PCR. Using immunoSEQ multiplex PCR, the repertoire was profiled, and TCRdb retains in-frame clones only, with some absent. The table records approximately 190,000 clones, approximately 86% of them present only once. The germline V gene encodes CDR1 MNHNS and CDR2 SASEGT. The V end lost 5 bases, the J end lost 5 bases, and 10 bases lay between the germline ends. This CDR3 region has 12 residues. This clonotype was sampled from a boy younger than 10 in good health and CMV-seronegative. Material: PBMCs. The chain couples TRBV6-1 to TRBJ2-7; D unclear. The DNA for the CDR3 is TGTGCCAGCAGTCTAATTTTAAACGAGCAGTACTTC. Protein product: CASSLILNEQYF.